The present T cell receptor (beta chain) was sequenced within a study of shared clonotypes between healthy human individuals. It was at deep level that the assay was run. As processed by the authors: ImmunoSEQ yielded junction-only sequences lacking quality scores, so filtering differed. Libraries were prepared by immunoSEQ multiplex PCR; TCRdb keeps only in-frame clonotypes and omits some of them. V and J calls and clone size are copied from that table; D and trimming were computed from the DNA. The sample has 740,000 or so clones, around four fifths seen once. V was clipped by 1 base and J by 4 bases, with 16 bases between them. The CDR3 is made up of 16 amino acids. Germline values: CDR1 MNHNS, CDR2 SASEGT.

The specimen was memory CD4+ T cells sorted from blood. Indicated subset: CD45RA-negative fraction. The chain recombines TRBV6-1 with TRBJ1-2, with TRBD1 as a possible D gene (6 bases). The receptor comes from a woman aged 25 to 39 in good health. The CDR3 sequence: CASSEVHTGGTYGYTF. In DNA, the CDR3 is TGTGCCAGCAGTGAAGTACACACTGGGGGCACCTATGGCTACACCTTC.